This record looks at one T cell receptor (beta chain) sequence and its context. The sample belongs to a study of T cell changes during pregnancy in multiple sclerosis. Germline V CDR1 and CDR2: SGDLS, YYNGEE. The length of the CDR3 is 15 residues. V was shortened by 0 bases and J by 1 base, with 7 bases between the two germline ends. Profiled with immunoSEQ multiplex PCR; TCRdb holds only in-frame clones, not every one. Of under 110,000 clones in the sample, around 90% are singletons; the top ten hold 1.6%. The sample was peripheral blood, taken before pregnancy. The chain has TRBV9 and TRBJ2-2; the D gene is possibly TRBD2 (5 bases). This clonotype originated in a female donor with multiple sclerosis, enrolled in a pregnancy study. CDR3 nucleotides: TGTGCCAGCAGCGTAGGAAGCGGGAACACCGGGGAGCTGTTTTTT. Translation: CASSVGSGNTGELFF.